What follows describes a single T cell receptor (beta chain). These data come from a study of regulatory T cells in long-lasting Graves disease. Looked up from germline, CDR1 is SGHRS and CDR2 is YFSETQ. V lost 0 bases to trimming and J lost 7 bases; unmatched junction nucleotides: 12. The CDR3 totals 17 residues. Investigators prepared the TCR beta libraries by applying iRepertoire HTBI primers and Arm-PCR of CDR3 regions. TCRdb passed the multiplex PCR reads through MiXCR, listing each CDR3 protein once. The sample lists 300,000 to 500,000 distinct CDR3 sequences; less than 25% were seen once. Regarding time point: persistent/refractory GD, antithyroid drugs over 5 years with positive TRAb. PBMC-derived RNA was used for the TCR library.

The genes are TRBV5-1 and TRBJ2-5; 10 bases map to TRBD2. The input for sequencing was peripheral blood mononuclear cells (PBMCs), taken when the disease was refractory, from a patient treated with antithyroid drugs. The TCR was taken from a female donor with Graves disease. CDR3 coding DNA: TGCGCCAGCAGCTTGGGCGCTAGCGGGAGCGCTGGGGGGACCCAGTACTTC. Translation: CASSLGASGSAGGTQYF. Combining the CDR3 with reference TRBV5-1 and TRBJ2-5 gives the whole variable domain KAGVTQTPRYLIKTRGQQVTLSCSPISGHRSVSWYQQTPGQGLQFLFEYFSETQRNKGNFPGRFSGRQFSNSRSEMNVSTLELGDSALYLCASSLGASGSAGGTQYFGPGTRLLVL.